These 18 T cell receptor beta chains were all obtained from the same sample, sequenced in a study of CD8+ T cells in alopecia areata. Once RNA had been extracted, it was reverse transcribed into cDNA to act as the sequencing template. Profiled with immunoSEQ multiplex PCR; TCRdb holds only in-frame clones, not every one. The data show 90,000 to 120,000 clones, almost 60% seen once. The sample comprised CD8+ T cells sorted from blood. Every receptor here comes from a human donor in good health.

The rearrangement links TRBV27 to TRBJ2-7; TRBD2 matches at 13 bases. The CDR3 runs to 15 residues. In germline, CDR1 is MNHEY, CDR2 SMNVEV (reference sequence). Trimming cost V 5 bases and J 5 bases; bases outside gene matches: 6. This chain's CDR3 is CASSELAGGLDEQYF. CDR3 in DNA: TGTGCCAGCAGTGAACTAGCGGGGGGGCTCGACGAGCAGTACTTC.

This clone occurred a few times. The chain links TRBV13 to TRBJ2-7, with D possibly called TRBD1 or TRBD2 (6 bases each). Trimming removed 5 bases at V and 6 bases at J, with 20 bases between. Germline assignment: CDR1 PRHDT and CDR2 FYEKMQ (reference sequence). The CDR3 spans 15 residues. The CDR3 sequence: CASSGGGAGPSEQYF. CDR3 DNA sequence: TGTGCCAGCAGCGGGGGCGGAGCGGGTCCTTCCGAGCAGTACTTC.

The rearrangement links TRBV6-5 to TRBJ1-2; no reliable D call. Germline CDR1 and CDR2: MNHEY and SVGAGI. The CDR3 is 14 amino acids. V was shortened by 0 bases and J by 2 bases, with 7 bases between the two germline ends. CDR3 sequence: CASSYSNQNYGYTF. CDR3 sequence (DNA): TGTGCCAGCAGTTACTCGAACCAGAACTATGGCTACACCTTC.

This clone was seen only a few times. The rearrangement uses TRBV27 and TRBJ2-2; tentative D call: TRBD2 (7 bases). The CDR3 has 17 amino acids. Looked up from germline, CDR1 is MNHEY and CDR2 is SMNVEV (reference sequence). V lost 7 bases and J 2 bases, leaving 20 bases between the germline ends. CDR3 amino acids: CASMKPGGGLNTGELFF. The CDR3 nucleotides read TGTGCCAGCATGAAGCCCGGCGGGGGCTTAAACACCGGGGAGCTGTTTTTT.

This chain uses TRBV5-1 with TRBJ2-3; D could derive from TRBD1 or TRBD2 (6 bases each). Trimming pared 0 bases from V and 4 bases from J, leaving 12 bases between. Germline V gene sequence: CDR1 SGHRS, CDR2 YFSETQ. The CDR3 loop spans 15 amino acids. CDR3 bases: TGCGCCAGCAGCTTGGCCGGAGGGGGTCCAGATACGCAGTATTTT. Protein product: CASSLAGGGPDTQYF.

The V call is TRBV27, the J call TRBJ2-1; D possibly uses TRBD1 or TRBD2 (5 bases each). This CDR3 region has 15 residues. Germline CDR1 and CDR2: MNHEY and SMNVEV (reference sequence). V lost 3 bases to trimming and J lost 5 bases, with 14 bases between them. The CDR3 reads CASSLGVAGDNEQFF. DNA for the CDR3: TGTGCCAGCAGTTTGGGGGTAGCCGGGGACAATGAGCAGTTCTTC.

J is TRBJ2-4 and V is TRBV5-6; D is perhaps TRBD1 (5 bases). CDR1 and CDR2 from the germline V gene are SGHDT and YYEEEE. V gave up 4 bases and J gave up 6 bases, with 8 bases separating them. The CDR3 sequence is 12 residues long. The CDR3 region is CASSKDTNIQYF. CDR3 DNA sequence: TGTGCCAGCAGCAAGGACACAAACATTCAGTACTTC.

The gene calls are TRBV13 and TRBJ1-6; D gene uncertain. The CDR3 consists of 16 residues. CDR1 is PRHDT, CDR2 FYEKMQ, per germline (reference sequence). V lost 5 bases and J lost 0, with 11 bases in between. The CDR3 sequence: CASSELGGSYNSPLHF. The DNA of the CDR3 is TGTGCCAGCAGCGAGCTGGGCGGCTCCTATAATTCACCCCTCCACTTT. Combining the CDR3 with reference TRBV13 and TRBJ1-6 gives the whole variable domain AAGVIQSPRHLIKEKRETATLKCYPIPRHDTVYWYQQGPGQDPQFLISFYEKMQSDKGSIPDRFSAQQFSDYHSELNMSSLELGDSALYFCASSELGGSYNSPLHFGNGTRLTVT.

This CDR3 reads CASSPNAPGTSGGSWETQYF. CDR3 sequence (DNA): TGTGCCAGCAGCCCCAATGCCCCCGGGACTAGCGGGGGTAGTTGGGAGACCCAGTACTTC. The rearrangement joins TRBV4-2 to TRBJ2-5, with 14 positions matching TRBD2. CDR3 length: 20 residues. After removal of 4 bases from V and 5 bases from J, the junction contained 18 bases not matched to a gene. Germline lookup yields CDR1 LGHNA and CDR2 YNFKEQ.

This chain connects TRBV15 to TRBJ1-5; no definite D call. CDR1 is LNHNV, CDR2 YYDKDF, per germline (reference sequence). There are 14 residues in the CDR3. The ends were cut back, 6 bases at V and 2 bases at J, with 11 bases in the middle. CDR3 amino acids: CATRAGLGNQPQHF. CDR3 coding DNA: TGTGCCACCAGGGCAGGACTGGGCAATCAGCCCCAGCATTTT. The whole variable domain, remainder taken from reference TRBV15 and TRBJ1-5, is DAMVIQNPRYQVTQFGKPVTLSCSQTLNHNVMYWYQQKSSQAPKLLFHYYDKDFNNEADTPDNFQSRRPNTSFCFLDIRSPGLGDTAMYLCATRAGLGNQPQHFGDGTRLSIL.

The chain employs TRBV4-1 and TRBJ2-1; no firm D call. Between the trimmed V and J ends, which lost 4 bases and 0 bases, there was a span of 16 bases. This CDR3 is 17 amino acids long. Germline CDR1 reads MGHRA; CDR2 reads YSYEKL. The DNA of the CDR3 is TGCGCCAGCAGCCTTGGAGTTTACGGAGTCTCCTACAATGAGCAGTTCTTC. This codes for CASSLGVYGVSYNEQFF.

V gene TRBV5-1 combines with J gene TRBJ2-3; the D gene could be TRBD1 or TRBD2 (5 bases each). CDR3 length equals 14 residues. CDR1 SGHRS and CDR2 YFSETQ come from the germline V gene. V lost 1 base and J lost 1, with 7 bases in between. The CDR3 loop is CASSLRGGTDTQYF. The CDR3 coding sequence is TGCGCCAGCAGCTTGAGAGGGGGCACAGATACGCAGTATTTT.

This clone was observed once. The chain carries TRBV10-3 and TRBJ2-7, with a tentative D call TRBD2 (6 bases). The germline V gene has CDR1 ENHRY and CDR2 SYGVKD. V shed 4 bases and J shed 6 bases, with 22 bases lying between them. CDR3 length equals 16 residues. The CDR3 spells CAISAQQGGDFSEQYF. DNA for the CDR3: TGTGCCATCAGTGCTCAACAAGGAGGGGATTTCAGCGAGCAGTACTTC.

The rearrangement uses TRBV30 and TRBJ1-2; unclear D gene. In germline, CDR1 is GTSNPN, CDR2 SVGIG (reference sequence). V was cut by 4 bases and J by 4 bases, with 10 bases left in between. The CDR3 has 12 amino acids. The CDR3 nucleotides read TGTGCCTGGACGTCCTTGGGCTATGGCTACACCTTC. Protein product: CAWTSLGYGYTF.

J is TRBJ1-2 and V is TRBV6-6; tentatively, D is TRBD1 (5 bases). Between the trimmed V and J ends, which lost 4 bases and 4 bases, there was a span of 10 bases. CDR1 is MNHNY and CDR2 is SVGAGI in the germline V gene (reference sequence). CDR3 length equals 13 residues. CDR3 coding DNA: TGTGCCAGCAGTTCTCTAAGGGGCTATGGCTACACCTTC. Translation gives CASSSLRGYGYTF.

As concerns this clone: One junction end does not reproduce the germline sequence, and a read error may be involved. This chain links TRBV30 with TRBJ2-7, with 7 bases identical to TRBD1. There are 14 residues in the CDR3. CDR1 is GTSNPN and CDR2 is SVGIG in the germline V gene (reference sequence). The CDR3 nucleotides are TGTGCCTGCAGTGGAACAGGGGTGTCCTACGAGCAGTACTTC. Translated: CACSGTGVSYEQYF.

This sequence joins TRBV7-9 and TRBJ1-1, with D unclear. V was trimmed by 5 bases and J by 6 bases, leaving 7 bases between them. The CDR3 runs to 11 residues. The germline gives CDR1 SEHNR, CDR2 FQNEAQ (reference sequence). CDR3 DNA sequence: TGTGCCAGCAGCCCCGGACCTGAAGCTTTCTTT. Its translation: CASSPGPEAFF.

This clone was observed a handful of times. The chain couples TRBV7-9 to TRBJ2-5; no clear D gene. V was pared by 6 bases and J by 2 bases, with 19 bases between. From germline, CDR1 is SEHNR and CDR2 FQNEAQ (reference sequence). This CDR3 is built from 16 residues. CDR3 residues: CASSPLGKGGQETQYF. The CDR3 DNA follows: TGTGCCAGCAGTCCTCTGGGAAAGGGCGGACAAGAGACCCAGTACTTC. The full variable domain, its missing parts supplied by reference TRBV7-9 and TRBJ2-5, is DTGVSQNPRHKITKRGQNVTFRCDPISEHNRLYWYRQTLGQGPEFLTYFQNEAQLEKSRLLSDRFSAERPKGSFSTLEIQRTEQGDSAMYLCASSPLGKGGQETQYFGPGTRLLVL.